What follows are 4 T cell receptor beta chains derived from one specimen sequenced in a study of blood T cell repertoires in COVID-19. The data were produced by immunoSEQ multiplex PCR, yet TCRdb's version contains in-frame clones alone and is incomplete. The sample includes about 330,000 clones, approximately 89% of them seen just once. Sequenced sample: PBMCs or T cells enriched from blood (not recorded which). Receptors were obtained from a man aged 30 to 39 who had recovered from COVID-19.

As for this clone: A junction boundary mismatches the germline segment, possibly from a read error. The V and J genes are TRBV6-1 and TRBJ2-1; the match to TRBD1 covers 9 bases. The CDR3 sequence is 15 residues long. The germline gives CDR1 MNHNS, CDR2 SASEGT. CDR3 DNA sequence: TGTGCCAGCAGGGAAGGGACAGGGCGGACGGATGAGCAGTTCTTC. This codes for CASREGTGRTDEQFF.

This clone was picked up a small number of times. This chain uses TRBV24-1 with TRBJ2-1; D possibly corresponds to TRBD1 (7 bases). The CDR3 has 15 amino acids. CDR1 is KGHDR and CDR2 is SFDVKD in the germline V gene. V lost 8 bases and J 3 bases, leaving 16 bases between the germline ends. CDR3 region: CATNNNRGGYNEQFF. DNA for the CDR3: TGTGCCACCAATAATAACAGGGGAGGCTACAATGAGCAGTTCTTC.

This clone was seen just once. The J gene is TRBJ1-4, the V gene TRBV28, with D maybe TRBD1 (5 bases). Germline V gene lookup returns CDR1 MDHEN and CDR2 SYDVKM. This CDR3 region has 18 residues. The germline V and J ends were trimmed by 11 bases and 2 bases, with 27 bases remaining between them. The CDR3 is CAGPRKGYGVGTNEKLFF. The CDR3 coding sequence is TGTGCCGGTCCTCGGAAGGGGTACGGTGTGGGCACTAATGAAAAACTGTTTTTT.

This clone was observed a single time. The CDR3 DNA sequence: TGTGCCTGGAGTGATCTAGCGGGGAGCACAGATACGCAGTATTTT. It yields the protein CAWSDLAGSTDTQYF. The chain recombines TRBV30 with TRBJ2-3; 9 bases align to TRBD2. This CDR3 is 15 amino acids long. Trimming removed 1 base from V and 0 bases from J; junction bases left unmatched: 2. Germline CDR1 and CDR2: GTSNPN and SVGIG (reference sequence). The entire variable domain, with the rest obtained from reference TRBV30 and TRBJ2-3, is as follows: SQTIHQWPATLVQPVGSPLSLECTVEGTSNPNLYWYRQAAGRGLQLLFYSVGIGQISSEVPQNLSASRPQDRQFILSSKKLLLSDSGFYLCAWSDLAGSTDTQYFGPGTRLTVL.